Listed below are T cell receptor beta chains from one sample, sequenced in a study of T cell changes during pregnancy in multiple sclerosis. Profiled with immunoSEQ multiplex PCR; TCRdb holds only in-frame clones, not every one. The sample holds 60,000 to 70,000 clones, about 90% seen once. The sample consisted of peripheral blood, taken in the third trimester of pregnancy. These receptors were collected from a female donor in good health, enrolled as a control in a pregnancy study. CDR3s include the opening cysteine and the closing phenylalanine or tryptophan. Fields, in order: clone size, J gene, D gene, V gene, CDR3 protein, CDR3 DNA. The D gene is left open where the match is weak. A row's size may be missing; if present it is once, few, many or a size class.

NA TRBJ2-3 TRBD1 TRBV6-4 CASGQGITDTQYF TGTGCCAGCGGACAGGGGATCACAGATACGCAGTATTTT
once TRBJ1-6 TRBD1 TRBV28 CASSDPMETGGFSPLHF TGTGCCAGCAGTGACCCCATGGAGACAGGGGGCTTTTCACCCCTCCACTTT
NA TRBJ2-1 NA TRBV27 CASSFTVGGVRNEQFF TGTGCCAGCAGTTTCACCGTAGGAGGAGTAAGGAATGAGCAGTTCTTC
NA TRBJ2-5 TRBD1 TRBV6-6 CASSSRTGQETQYF TGTGCCAGCAGTTCCAGGACAGGTCAAGAGACCCAGTACTTC
NA TRBJ2-2 NA TRBV5-1 CASSFTRTATGELFF TGCGCCAGCAGCTTTACTAGAACAGCCACCGGGGAGCTGTTTTTT
NA TRBJ1-1 TRBD1 TRBV4-3 CASSQDLGTGGNTEAFF TGCGCCAGCAGCCAAGATTTGGGGACAGGGGGGAACACTGAAGCTTTCTTT
NA TRBJ2-2 TRBD1 TRBV2 CASSEGGQEDTGELFF TGTGCCAGCAGTGAAGGGGGACAGGAAGACACCGGGGAGCTGTTTTTT
NA TRBJ2-2 NA TRBV13 CASSLAGSRELFF TGTGCCAGCAGCTTAGCGGGGTCCCGGGAGCTGTTTTTT
few TRBJ1-1 TRBD1 TRBV7-6 CASNPQGAGTEAFF TGTGCCAGCAACCCTCAGGGGGCCGGCACTGAAGCTTTCTTT
NA TRBJ1-5 NA TRBV18 CASSPGADRGQPQHF TGTGCCAGCTCACCAGGGGCAGACCGGGGGCAGCCCCAGCATTTT
NA TRBJ1-1 TRBD1 TRBV28 CASSFAQGGSTEAFF TGTGCCAGCAGTTTCGCCCAGGGGGGAAGTACTGAAGCTTTCTTT
NA TRBJ2-7 NA TRBV6-5 CASSRPGTYEQYF TGTGCCAGCAGTCGCCCAGGGACCTACGAGCAGTACTTC
NA TRBJ2-2 NA TRBV2 CASSGQGLDTGELFF TGTGCCAGCAGTGGGCAGGGCCTCGACACCGGGGAGCTGTTTTTT
NA TRBJ2-5 TRBD1 TRBV7-9 CASSLGQGQETQYF TGTGCCAGCAGCTTAGGACAGGGTCAAGAGACCCAGTACTTC
NA TRBJ2-1 TRBD2 TRBV6-5 CASSLAGSSYNEQFF TGTGCCAGCAGTTTAGCGGGGAGCTCCTACAATGAGCAGTTCTTC
few TRBJ1-6 TRBD1 TRBV7-9 CASSNPWDSPNSPLHF TGTGCCAGCAGCAACCCCTGGGACAGCCCTAATTCACCCCTCCACTTT
NA TRBJ1-3 TRBD1 TRBV15 CATSRDRSGTAGNTIYF TGTGCCACCAGCAGAGATCGGTCGGGGACAGCTGGAAACACCATATATTTT
NA TRBJ1-2 TRBD1 TRBV5-8 CAAPTGDFYGYTF TGTGCCGCACCGACAGGGGACTTCTATGGCTACACCTTC